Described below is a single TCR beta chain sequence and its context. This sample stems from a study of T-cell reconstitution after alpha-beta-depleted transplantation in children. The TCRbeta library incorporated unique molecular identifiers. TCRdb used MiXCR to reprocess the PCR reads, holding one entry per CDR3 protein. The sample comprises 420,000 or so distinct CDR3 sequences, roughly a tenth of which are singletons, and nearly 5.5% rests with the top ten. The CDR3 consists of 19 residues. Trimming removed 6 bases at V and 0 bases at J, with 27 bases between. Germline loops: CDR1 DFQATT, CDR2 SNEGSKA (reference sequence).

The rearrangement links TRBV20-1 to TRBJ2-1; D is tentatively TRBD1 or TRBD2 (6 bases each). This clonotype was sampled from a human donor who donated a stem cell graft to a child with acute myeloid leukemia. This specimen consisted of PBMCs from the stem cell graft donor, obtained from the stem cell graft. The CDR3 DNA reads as TGCAGTGCCCAGGGGACTCCGGGCTCTACCCTAAGCTCCTACAATGAGCAGTTCTTC. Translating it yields CSAQGTPGSTLSSYNEQFF.